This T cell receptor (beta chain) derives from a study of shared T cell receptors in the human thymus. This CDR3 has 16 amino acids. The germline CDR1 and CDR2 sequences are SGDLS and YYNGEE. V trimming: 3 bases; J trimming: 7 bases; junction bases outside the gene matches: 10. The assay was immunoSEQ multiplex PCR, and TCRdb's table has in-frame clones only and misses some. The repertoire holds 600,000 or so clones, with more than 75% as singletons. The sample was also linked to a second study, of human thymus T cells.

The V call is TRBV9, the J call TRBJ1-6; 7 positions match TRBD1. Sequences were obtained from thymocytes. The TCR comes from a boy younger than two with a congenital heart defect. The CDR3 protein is CASSDNPGQPNSPLHF. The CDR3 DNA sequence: TGTGCCAGCAGCGATAACCCGGGACAGCCCAATTCACCCCTCCACTTT.